This TCR beta chain is from a study of cytomegalovirus exposure and HLA in healthy donors. About the research overall: A subsequent analysis stated that the roughly 120 validation repertoires were run on the same platform as the approximately 700 first-cohort repertoires.

Generated by immunoSEQ multiplex PCR, the TCRdb table keeps only in-frame clones and is missing some. The profile shows about 98,000 clones, 87% of them singletons. Germline values: CDR1 SGHDT, CDR2 YYEEEE. V was clipped by 4 bases and J by 3 bases, with 14 bases between them. The CDR3 totals 14 residues. As for this clone: The antigen remains unidentified.

The study's findings and limits: Many donors shared some public TCRs, even though most TCR sequences were rare. There were over 150 TCR beta chains listed as cytomegalovirus-associated.

The clonotype comes from a man between 18 and 29 years old in good health and CMV-seropositive. The material sequenced was PBMCs. This rearrangement joins TRBV5-6 to TRBJ2-7, with D possibly matching TRBD2 (6 bases). Here the CDR3 reads CASSVGDSLYEQYF. CDR3 DNA: TGTGCCAGCAGCGTCGGGGACTCCCTCTACGAGCAGTACTTC.